This T cell receptor (beta chain) was recovered during a study of T cells in Graves' hyperthyroidism and ophthalmopathy. There are 14 residues in the CDR3. The trim removed 2 bases at V and 7 bases at J, leaving 5 bases unmatched. Looked up from germline, CDR1 is SNHLY and CDR2 is FYNNEI. It was RNA transcripts that yielded the amplified TCR beta CDR3 regions. The primer set for the first-round RT-PCR of the TCR CDR3 was HTBI. A single record per CDR3 protein comes from TCRdb applying MiXCR to the multiplex PCR reads. The sample records about 260,000 distinct CDR3 sequences, roughly 22% being singletons. The source of the PBMCs was 9.5 to 10 ml of fresh peripheral blood. Broader study findings: Ophthalmopathy was predicted by the model a median of around 5.9 months ahead of onset.

Notes on this clonotype: Its specificity is not known.

Sequencing was done on a sample of blood. This clonotype was sampled from a man aged 25-45 years with Graves' ophthalmopathy. The rearrangement links TRBV2 to TRBJ1-5; 7 bases line up with TRBD1. The DNA of the CDR3 is TGTGCCAGCAGTGAAACAGGGGCAAGGCAGCCCCAGCATTTT. Translated, it gives CASSETGARQPQHF.